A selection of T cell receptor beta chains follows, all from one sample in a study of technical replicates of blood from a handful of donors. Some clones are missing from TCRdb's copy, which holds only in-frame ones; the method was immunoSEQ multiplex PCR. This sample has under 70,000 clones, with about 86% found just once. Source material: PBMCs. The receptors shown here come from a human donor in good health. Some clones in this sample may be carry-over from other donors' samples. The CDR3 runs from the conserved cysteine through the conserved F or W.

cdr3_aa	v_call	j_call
CASSVVPGSDGELFF	TRBV9	TRBJ2-2
CASSQGTSGANNEQFF	TRBV4-3	TRBJ2-1
CASTLGPGNIQYF	TRBV2	TRBJ2-4
CASTRHGELFF	TRBV6-6	TRBJ2-2
CASSFRGETQYF	TRBV13	TRBJ2-5
CSVETGPNYGYTF	TRBV29-1	TRBJ1-2
CATLMGPFDYEQYF	TRBV6-1	TRBJ2-7
CASSTGGQGAHYGYTF	TRBV19	TRBJ1-2
CASSLVRELAYEQYF	TRBV7-8	TRBJ2-7
CASSISGRAGELFF	TRBV2	TRBJ2-2
CASSYGGSLNEQFF	TRBV6-5	TRBJ2-1
CASNGQGSTDTQYF	TRBV5-1	TRBJ2-3
CATSPEPGLAANEQFF	TRBV15	TRBJ2-1
CASRRQGANGELFF	TRBV11-2	TRBJ2-2
CASSLAPTGQNSPLHF	TRBV27	TRBJ1-6
CASSVSGQLSYEQYF	TRBV9	TRBJ2-7
CASSSTGAYGYTF	TRBV28	TRBJ1-2
CASSPRGGQNNEQFF	TRBV5-1	TRBJ2-1
CASSQVSTGELFF	TRBV4-3	TRBJ2-2
CASSLVVSPTDGYTF	TRBV5-1	TRBJ1-2
CASSLGQGAGTDTQYF	TRBV5-1	TRBJ2-3
CASSQEGGGATVYEQYF	TRBV4-1	TRBJ2-7
CASSSSAGWNSPLHF	TRBV6-5	TRBJ1-6
CASSSLKTGELFF	TRBV5-4	TRBJ2-2
CASQQPGTGTLNDYEQYF	TRBV21-1	TRBJ2-7
CASSKLAGETDTQYF	TRBV7-9	TRBJ2-3
CASSPPYRGQGYTF	TRBV18	TRBJ1-2
CASSQGPGSGNTIYF	TRBV4-3	TRBJ1-3
CASSSSYEQYF	TRBV5-4	TRBJ2-7
CASRDRENQPQHF	TRBV19	TRBJ1-5
CASSKNCQTSYNSPLHF	TRBV21-1	TRBJ1-6
CASSQSQEDGYTF	TRBV4-2	TRBJ1-2
CASRPGLAGSSEQFF	TRBV6-6	TRBJ2-1
CASSPGTGNFEKLFF	TRBV6-5	TRBJ1-4
CASKRTGGFAGELFF	TRBV6-5	TRBJ2-2
CASSPGTSITGELFF	TRBV19	TRBJ2-2
CAISETSGGAANTGELFF	TRBV10-3	TRBJ2-2
CASLLDSLTHGYTF	TRBV6-6	TRBJ1-2
CASSSATGTETQYF	TRBV5-1	TRBJ2-5
CASSQRAGMEYEQYF	TRBV4-2	TRBJ2-7
CASSTDRNSPLHF	TRBV2	TRBJ1-6